The clone carrying this T cell receptor (beta chain) appeared many times. What it binds is unknown. One end of the junction does not line up with germline, which may come from a read error. The sample belongs to a study of T cell repertoires in cytomegalovirus infection. Turning to the study itself: Matching HLA type, along with CMV infection, was indicated by public TCR beta signatures. Findings and caveats of the study: Ex vivo responses were dominated by HLA-C-restricted CMV-specific TCR beta clonotypes. The cumulative frequency of public TCR beta families identified carriers of CMV plus the relevant HLA.

TCRdb re-called the reads with MiXCR, one entry per CDR3 protein. Of 560,000 or so distinct CDR3 sequences in the sample, 16% were seen once. The clonotype originates from a human donor in good health (CMV status not recorded). Some clones in this sample may be carry-over from other donors' samples. Sequencing was done on a sample of CD8+ T cells from PBMCs.

The CDR3 region is CASSEGDAWEGFF. The CDR3 DNA follows: TGTGCCAGCAGTGAAGGGGACGCGTGGGAAGGTTTCTTT. The chain employs TRBV6-1 and TRBJ1-1; perhaps TRBD1 as D (5 bases). This CDR3 is built from 13 residues. Germline assignment: CDR1 MNHNS and CDR2 SASEGT.